Below are 25 T cell receptor beta chains sequenced from a single sample in a study of T-cell memory formation after mild COVID-19. TCRdb ran MiXCR on the 5' RACE reads and lists one entry per CDR3 protein. Among around 7,100 distinct CDR3 sequences listed, approximately 59% were seen once. The sample consisted of PBMCs or a T cell subset sorted from them (not recorded which). The origin of the receptors is an adult who had mild COVID-19 (a few samples of this study predate the infection). Cell type and time point are not known.

By sample fraction, this clonotype is medium-sized (0.01 to 0.1%). This chain links TRBV12-3 or TRBV12-4 with TRBJ2-7; TRBD1 agrees at 8 bases. This CDR3 region has 12 residues. Trimming cost V 3 bases and J 5 bases; bases outside gene matches: 0. CDR3 DNA sequence: TGTGCCAGCAGTTTGGACAGGGACGAGCAGTACTTC. Protein sequence: CASSLDRDEQYF.

The chain couples TRBV12-3 or TRBV12-4 to TRBJ2-5; 9 nucleotides line up with TRBD2. There are 16 residues in the CDR3. Germline trimming cut 3 bases from V and 3 bases from J; bases unmatched to any gene: 8. The CDR3 is CASSFRVSGGKETQYF. DNA of the CDR3: TGTGCCAGCAGTTTCAGAGTTAGCGGGGGTAAAGAGACCCAGTACTTC.

V is TRBV10-3 and J is TRBJ2-7; the D gene is possibly TRBD1 (5 bases). Germline CDR1 is ENHRY and CDR2 is SYGVKD. The CDR3 spans 14 residues. Trimming shortened V by 0 bases and J by 6 bases, and 12 bases separated the two germline ends. This CDR3 is CAISESRRQGEQYF. The CDR3 bases are TGTGCCATCAGTGAGTCGAGGCGTCAGGGCGAGCAGTACTTC.

This clonotype was seen a handful of times. The chain combines TRBV12-3 or TRBV12-4 with TRBJ1-6; 9 bases are a match to TRBD1. This CDR3 region has 15 residues. J lost 6 bases, V lost 6 bases, and 6 bases had no gene match. The CDR3 region has the DNA TGTGCCAGCAGCCGCCCGGGACAGGGTAATTCACCCCTCCACTTT. Encoded protein: CASSRPGQGNSPLHF.

The V call is TRBV7-9, the J call TRBJ1-1; D call uncertain. The germline V and J ends were trimmed by 5 bases and 1 base, with 11 bases remaining between them. CDR1 SEHNR and CDR2 FQNEAQ come from the germline V gene (reference sequence). The CDR3 has 14 residues. The CDR3 spells CASSPQDKNTEAFF. Written as DNA, the CDR3 is TGTGCCAGCAGCCCACAAGACAAGAACACTGAAGCTTTCTTT. Drawing the rest from reference TRBV7-9 and TRBJ1-1, the complete variable domain is DTGVSQNPRHKITKRGQNVTFRCDPISEHNRLYWYRQTLGQGPEFLTYFQNEAQLEKSRLLSDRFSAERPKGSFSTLEIQRTEQGDSAMYLCASSPQDKNTEAFFGQGTRLTVV.

J is TRBJ1-2 and V is TRBV18; no reliable D call. The CDR3 covers 17 residues. The germline V gene encodes CDR1 KGHSH and CDR2 LQKENI. The V end was cut by 0 bases, the J end by 0 bases, with 14 bases between. The DNA for the CDR3 is TGTGCCAGCTCACCACCGCTTGGTCGGGAAGCTAACTATGGCTACACCTTC. This sequence encodes CASSPPLGREANYGYTF.

The V call is TRBV2, the J call TRBJ2-5, with D perhaps matching TRBD2 (5 bases). Per germline, CDR1 SNHLY and CDR2 FYNNEI. Trimming removed 3 bases at V and 5 bases at J, with 10 bases between. The CDR3 is 13 amino acids. CDR3 residues: CASSESPGETQYF. In nucleotides, the CDR3 is TGTGCCAGCAGTGAGAGTCCGGGGGAGACCCAGTACTTC.

This clonotype was observed at least ten times. The CDR3, as DNA: TGCGCCAGCATCAGGGGATGGGAGCAGTTCTTC. Amino acids: CASIRGWEQFF. The genes are TRBV10-1 and TRBJ2-1; weak D call: TRBD1 (6 bases). The CDR3 consists of 11 residues. Germline CDR1 and CDR2: WNHNN and SYGVQD (reference sequence). With 7 bases removed from V and 10 bases from J, the gap between germline ends came to 11 bases.

Here the CDR3 DNA reads TGCAGTGCCCCAGCAGGGCGGACCCAGTACTTC. Translation: CSAPAGRTQYF. The V and J genes are TRBV20-1 and TRBJ2-5; tentative D call: TRBD1 (5 bases). Germline CDR1 reads DFQATT; CDR2 reads SNEGSKA (reference sequence). There are 11 residues in the CDR3. Trimming shortened V by 6 bases and J by 7 bases, and 12 bases separated the two germline ends.

The chain couples TRBV29-1 to TRBJ2-3; TRBD1 matches 7 bases. V lost 2 bases to trimming and J lost 3 bases; unmatched junction nucleotides: 8. Germline CDR1 is SQVTM and CDR2 is ANQGSEA. CDR3 length: 15 residues. The CDR3 is CSVESPTGLTDTQYF. The CDR3 region has the DNA TGCAGCGTTGAAAGTCCGACAGGGCTGACAGATACGCAGTATTTT.

The chain carries TRBV5-5 and TRBJ2-1, with unresolved D. The CDR3 extends over 15 amino acids. Trimming shortened V by 0 bases and J by 5 bases, and 12 bases separated the two germline ends. Germline CDR1 is SGHKS and CDR2 is YYEKEE (reference sequence). Here the CDR3 reads CASSLGESSNNEQFF. CDR3 DNA: TGTGCCAGCAGCTTGGGGGAATCATCTAACAATGAGCAGTTCTTC.

By sample share, this clonotype is medium-sized. This rearrangement joins TRBV20-1 to TRBJ2-5; 8 bases line up with TRBD2. Trimming at V came to 4 bases and at J to 5 bases, leaving 9 bases not matched to a gene. Per the germline V gene, CDR1 is DFQATT and CDR2 is SNEGSKA (reference sequence). The CDR3 length is 14 residues. This CDR3 reads CSATRVAGWETQYF. As DNA, the CDR3 is TGCAGTGCTACGAGGGTAGCGGGGTGGGAGACCCAGTACTTC.

V is TRBV12-3 or TRBV12-4 and J is TRBJ2-7; 7 positions agree with TRBD1. Trimming removed 8 bases from V and 6 bases from J; junction bases left unmatched: 10. This CDR3 has 13 amino acids. The CDR3: CASPSEGACEQYV. The CDR3 nucleotides read TGTGCCAGCCCCTCCGAGGGGGCGTGCGAGCAGTACGTC.

Ten or more counts support this clonotype. The J gene is TRBJ1-6, the V gene TRBV27, with no clear D. Trimming removed 4 bases from V and 6 bases from J, with 13 bases in between. Per germline, CDR1 MNHEY and CDR2 SMNVEV (reference sequence). This CDR3 region has 15 residues. The CDR3 sequence: CASSSQLGPNSPLHF. CDR3 coding DNA: TGTGCCAGCAGTTCTCAGCTCGGGCCTAATTCACCCCTCCACTTT.

The chain carries TRBV2 and TRBJ2-5; maybe TRBD1 (6 bases). Germline CDR1 is SNHLY and CDR2 is FYNNEI. CDR3 length: 12 amino acids. V gave up 9 bases and J gave up 8 bases, with 16 bases separating them. CDR3 sequence reads: CARGDTQDTQYF. CDR3 in DNA: TGTGCCAGGGGGGACACACAGGATACCCAGTACTTC.

This clonotype rates as medium-sized. The rearrangement joins TRBV6-5 to TRBJ1-2, with D maybe TRBD1 (5 bases). The CDR3 runs 13 residues. Trimming removed 4 bases at V and 4 bases at J, with 10 bases between. Germline loops: CDR1 MNHEY, CDR2 SVGAGI. The CDR3 sequence: CASSFSGTYGYTF. CDR3 DNA sequence: TGTGCCAGCAGTTTCTCAGGGACCTATGGCTACACCTTC.

This chain joins TRBV20-1 and TRBJ1-1, with D possibly being TRBD1 (6 bases). Germline V gene data show CDR1 as DFQATT and CDR2 as SNEGSKA (reference sequence). The CDR3 covers 14 residues. Trimming took off 4 bases at V and 10 bases at J, with 22 bases between the two ends. The DNA of the CDR3 is TGCAGTGCTACCACCCCGGCAGGGGTGAGGGTAGCTTTCTTT. Translated, it gives CSATTPAGVRVAFF.

DNA of the CDR3: TGTGCCAGCAGCTTAAGTCAGGGGCAGAATGAGCAGTTCTTC. This codes for CASSLSQGQNEQFF. The V call is TRBV7-9, the J call TRBJ2-1; maybe TRBD1 (6 bases). Looked up from germline, CDR1 is SEHNR and CDR2 is FQNEAQ (reference sequence). Trimming removed 2 bases from V and 7 bases from J, with 12 bases in between. This CDR3 is 14 amino acids long.

This rearrangement joins TRBV3-1 to TRBJ2-2, with D perhaps TRBD1 or TRBD2 (6 bases each). The length of the CDR3 is 15 residues. Per the germline V gene, CDR1 is LGHDT and CDR2 is YNNKEL (reference sequence). V lost 1 base and J lost 7, with 13 bases in between. DNA of the CDR3: TGTGCCAGCAGCCAAGTCGCACAGGGAGGCGGGGAGCTGTTTTTT. Its translation: CASSQVAQGGGELFF. The full variable domain, its missing parts supplied by reference TRBV3-1 and TRBJ2-2, is DTAVSQTPKYLVTQMGNDKSIKCEQNLGHDTMYWYKQDSKKFLKIMFSYNNKELIINETVPNRFSPKSPDKAHLNLHINSLELGDSAVYFCASSQVAQGGGELFFGEGSRLTVL.

This clonotype came up a few times. The gene calls are TRBV7-9 and TRBJ2-3; D is unresolved. V was clipped by 7 bases and J by 2 bases, with 19 bases between them. Germline assignment: CDR1 SEHNR and CDR2 FQNEAQ (reference sequence). The CDR3 is 16 amino acids. This chain's CDR3 is CASTLVQGSPTDTQYF. CDR3 nucleotides: TGTGCCAGCACCCTAGTCCAAGGGTCCCCCACAGATACGCAGTATTTT.

Sample share makes this clonotype medium-sized. J is TRBJ1-4 and V is TRBV9, with TRBD1 identical over 10 bases. The CDR3 consists of 15 residues. J gave up 8 bases and V 4 bases, and 8 bases lay outside the gene matches. Germline CDR1 SGDLS, CDR2 YYNGEE. CDR3 protein: CASSPGQGSVEKLFF. CDR3 in DNA: TGTGCCAGCAGCCCGGGACAGGGGTCGGTGGAAAAACTGTTTTTT.

In its sample, this clonotype ranks as medium-sized. The rearrangement joins TRBV20-1 to TRBJ1-6; D is unresolved. The ends were cut back, 0 bases at V and 9 bases at J, with 9 bases in the middle. From germline, CDR1 is DFQATT and CDR2 SNEGSKA (reference sequence). The CDR3 runs 13 residues. DNA for the CDR3: TGCAGTGCTAGAGATCTTACGGTTTCACCCCTCCACTTT. Translating it yields CSARDLTVSPLHF.

In its sample, this clonotype is medium-sized. The chain recombines TRBV7-2 with TRBJ2-1; D is undetermined. This CDR3 spans 15 amino acids. Germline loops: CDR1 SGHTA, CDR2 FQGNSA. The ends were cut back, 1 base at V and 4 bases at J, with 11 bases in the middle. CDR3 amino acids: CASSLVVDQYNEQFF. DNA of the CDR3: TGTGCCAGCAGCTTAGTCGTAGACCAATACAATGAGCAGTTCTTC.

In this sample, this clonotype is medium-sized. The rearrangement uses TRBV6-5 and TRBJ2-5; 8 bases map to TRBD2. V was pared by 7 bases and J by 2 bases, with 6 bases of the junction left unmatched. The CDR3 spans 14 residues. Germline loops: CDR1 MNHEY, CDR2 SVGAGI. The CDR3 loop is CASTRGGSQETQYF. CDR3 sequence (DNA): TGTGCCAGCACTCGGGGGGGCTCTCAAGAGACCCAGTACTTC.

This chain joins TRBV4-3 and TRBJ2-3; TRBD2 might be the D (6 bases). Trimming pared 0 bases from V and 10 bases from J, leaving 14 bases between. CDR3 length: 14 amino acids. Germline assignment: CDR1 LGHNA and CDR2 YSLEER. CDR3 sequence reads: CASSQEGQGGSQYF. The CDR3 bases are TGCGCCAGCAGCCAAGAGGGGCAGGGAGGCTCGCAGTATTTT.